These T cell receptor beta chains were read from a single sample in a study of blood T cell repertoires in COVID-19. Only in-frame clones appear in the TCRdb table, and some are missing; sequencing was by immunoSEQ multiplex PCR. The sample has about 83,000 clones; roughly 80% are singletons. What was sequenced was peripheral blood. The receptors originated from a woman at least 80 years old with acute or convalescent COVID-19. CDR3s include the opening cysteine and the closing phenylalanine or tryptophan. Each record gives: V gene, clone size, J gene, D gene, CDR3 DNA, CDR3 protein. The D gene is left open where the match is weak. The size of a clone is reported for some rows only, either as once, few or many, or as a class for expanded clones.

TRBV5-4	few	TRBJ2-1	TRBD2	TGTGCCAGCAGCTTGGATCCGGGGGGGAAGAATGAGCAGTTCTTC	CASSLDPGGKNEQFF
TRBV19	once	TRBJ2-7	-	TGTGCCAGTAGTATCGTAACGGTCCGGGGGTCCGGCGAGCAGTACTTC	CASSIVTVRGSGEQYF
TRBV7-2	-	TRBJ1-2	-	TGTGCCAGCAGCATTTCCAGGGGTAACTATGGCTACACCTTC	CASSISRGNYGYTF
TRBV7-8	-	TRBJ1-3	-	TGTGCCAGCAGCGCGAACGGAAACACCATATATTTT	CASSANGNTIYF
TRBV6-5	-	TRBJ2-5	-	TGTGCCGCCCGGGGGTCTCAAGAGACCCAGTACTTC	CAARGSQETQYF
TRBV5-6	-	TRBJ1-1	TRBD1	TGTGCCAGCAGCTTTAATGACAGGGGCGCGAACACTGAAGCTTTCTTT	CASSFNDRGANTEAFF
TRBV7-9	once	TRBJ1-4	-	TGTGCCAGCACCGTACTCTTGGGAGGGGATGAAAAACTGTTTTTT	CASTVLLGGDEKLFF
TRBV27	few	TRBJ2-2	TRBD1	TGTGCCAGCAGTCAGGGGGCTCGGTCCGGGGAGCTGTTTTTT	CASSQGARSGELFF
TRBV4-3	-	TRBJ1-1	-	TGCGCCAGCAGCCAAGCCTCCGGGACACCCTACACTGAAGCTTTCTTT	CASSQASGTPYTEAFF
TRBV7-2	-	TRBJ2-5	-	TGTGCCAGCAGCTTATTGCACAGGGCTCAAGAGACCCAGTACTTC	CASSLLHRAQETQYF
TRBV27	-	TRBJ1-1	-	TGTGCCAGCAGGCCGAGGAGCTGGAACACTGAAGCTTTCTTT	CASRPRSWNTEAFF
TRBV15	-	TRBJ2-2	-	TGTGCCACCAGCAGAGACAACAGGGAGACCGGGGAGCTGTTTTTT	CATSRDNRETGELFF
TRBV27	-	TRBJ1-5	TRBD1	TGTGCCAGCAGTCCCCGTGCGGGGACAGCAACGGTCAATCAGCCCCAGCATTTT	CASSPRAGTATVNQPQHF
TRBV11-2	-	TRBJ2-5	-	TGTGCCAGCAGCTTAGATCAGGAGACCCAGTACTTC	CASSLDQETQYF
TRBV9	-	TRBJ2-5	-	TGTGCCAGCAGCGTAGGGGGGGAAATAGGGGAGACCCAGTACTTC	CASSVGGEIGETQYF
TRBV29-1	-	TRBJ1-5	TRBD1	TGCAGCGTCGCAACACAGGGGGGTCAGCCCCAGCATTTT	CSVATQGGQPQHF
TRBV10-2	-	TRBJ1-5	TRBD1	TGCGCCAGCACCCAGGGGGGCGGCAATCAGCCCCAGCATTTT	CASTQGGGNQPQHF
TRBV18	-	TRBJ2-3	-	TGTGCCAGCTCACTCCGGAGGGATACGCAGTATTTT	CASSLRRDTQYF
TRBV2	-	TRBJ2-1	-	TGTGCCCCTTGGAGTAAGTCCTACAATGAGCAGTTCTTC	CAPWSKSYNEQFF
TRBV28	-	TRBJ1-5	-	TGTGCCAGCAGCCAAACTACAGGTAGCAATCAGCCCCAGCATTTT	CASSQTTGSNQPQHF
TRBV5-6	-	TRBJ2-3	-	TGTGCCAGCAGCTTAAGGGGGTACAGCACAGATACGCAGTATTTT	CASSLRGYSTDTQYF
TRBV5-1	-	TRBJ2-2	-	TGCGCCAGCAGCCTGAACACCGGGGAGCTGTTTTTT	CASSLNTGELFF
TRBV5-6	-	TRBJ2-1	TRBD1	TGTGCCAGCACCCCGGGACAGCCTTACAATGAGCAGTTCTTC	CASTPGQPYNEQFF
TRBV27	-	TRBJ2-3	TRBD1	TGTGCCAGCAGTTTGGACAGGAGCACAGATACGCAGTATTTT	CASSLDRSTDTQYF
TRBV19	-	TRBJ2-7	TRBD2	TGTGCCAGTAGTCCGACTAGCGGTGGCTACGAGCAGTACTTC	CASSPTSGGYEQYF
TRBV2	-	TRBJ1-1	TRBD1	TGTGCCAGCGGTGCGGACAGGGCGGGCAATACTGAAGCTTTCTTT	CASGADRAGNTEAFF
TRBV5-4	-	TRBJ2-7	-	TGTGCCAGCGGTCGACAGGATGGCTCCTACGAGCAGTACTTC	CASGRQDGSYEQYF
TRBV6-2/TRBV6-3	-	TRBJ2-3	TRBD2	TGTGCCAGCAGTTACCAACCGCGGGGGATCACAGATACGCAGTATTTT	CASSYQPRGITDTQYF
TRBV5-1	-	TRBJ2-1	TRBD2	TGCGCCAGCAGCTTGACTAGCGGGGGGGCGGGTGAGCAGTTCTTC	CASSLTSGGAGEQFF
TRBV10-3	-	TRBJ2-5	TRBD2	TGTGCCATCAGCCTCAGGGAGCGGGGAGAGACCCAGTACTTC	CAISLRERGETQYF
TRBV12-3/TRBV12-4	once	TRBJ2-1	-	TGTGCCAGCAGTCGGAACAGGGGGGGTCGGTTCTTC	CASSRNRGGRFF
TRBV4-1	-	TRBJ1-6	TRBD1	TGCGCCAGCAGCTTAGGGACAGGGAAGAATTCACCCCTCCACTTT	CASSLGTGKNSPLHF
TRBV5-1	-	TRBJ2-3	-	TGCGCCAGCAGCTTAAGCGCGGGGCCTAGCACAGATACGCAGTATTTT	CASSLSAGPSTDTQYF
TRBV11-3	once	TRBJ1-2	-	TGTGCCAGCAGCTTAGATCTGTGGGGGCAGGTGGGAAACTATGGCTACACCTTC	CASSLDLWGQVGNYGYTF
TRBV2	-	TRBJ2-2	-	TGTGCCAGCAGCCCCATCGACAGATTCACCGGGGAGCTGTTTTTT	CASSPIDRFTGELFF
TRBV7-2	-	TRBJ2-1	TRBD2	TGTGCCAGCAGCTTAGTTTCCCTCGGCGGGGGGGGTACCAATGAGCAGTTCTTC	CASSLVSLGGGGTNEQFF
TRBV19	-	TRBJ1-2	-	TGTGCCAGTAGTACTGGGCCCGGGGGGGTCTATGGCTACACCTTC	CASSTGPGGVYGYTF
TRBV4-3	-	TRBJ1-2	-	TGCGCCAGCAGCCTCCCCCCAGGGTATCGCTATGGCTACACCTTC	CASSLPPGYRYGYTF
TRBV25-1	-	TRBJ2-6	TRBD1	TGTGCCAGCAGGAGGACAGGGTCTGGGGCCAACGTCCTGACTTTC	CASRRTGSGANVLTF
TRBV6-2/TRBV6-3	-	TRBJ2-6	-	TGTGCCAGCAGCTCAGGGCGGAGCTCTGGGGCCAACGTCCTGACTTTC	CASSSGRSSGANVLTF
TRBV4-1	-	TRBJ2-7	-	TGCGCCAGCAGCCAAGGATTAAGGACAGCCCTTTACGAGCAGTACTTC	CASSQGLRTALYEQYF
TRBV19	-	TRBJ2-3	-	TGTGCCAGTAGTATAACAGGAGCTCGCACAGATACGCAGTATTTT	CASSITGARTDTQYF